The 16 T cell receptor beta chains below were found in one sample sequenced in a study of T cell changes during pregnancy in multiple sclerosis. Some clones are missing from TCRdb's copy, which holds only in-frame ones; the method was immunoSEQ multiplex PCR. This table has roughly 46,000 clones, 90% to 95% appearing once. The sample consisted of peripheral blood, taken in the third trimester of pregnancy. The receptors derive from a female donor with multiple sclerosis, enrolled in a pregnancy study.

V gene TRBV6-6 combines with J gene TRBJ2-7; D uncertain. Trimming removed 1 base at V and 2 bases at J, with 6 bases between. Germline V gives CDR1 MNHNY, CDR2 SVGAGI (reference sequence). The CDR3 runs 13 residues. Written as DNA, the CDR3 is TGTGCCAGCAGTTACTACAATGCCTACGAGCAGTACTTC. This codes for CASSYYNAYEQYF.

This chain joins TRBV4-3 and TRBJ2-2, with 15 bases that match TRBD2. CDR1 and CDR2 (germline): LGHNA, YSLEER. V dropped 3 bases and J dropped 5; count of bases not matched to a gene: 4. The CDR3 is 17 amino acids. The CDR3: CASSQGLAGGWTGELFF. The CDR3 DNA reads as TGCGCCAGCAGCCAGGGACTAGCGGGAGGATGGACCGGGGAGCTGTTTTTT.

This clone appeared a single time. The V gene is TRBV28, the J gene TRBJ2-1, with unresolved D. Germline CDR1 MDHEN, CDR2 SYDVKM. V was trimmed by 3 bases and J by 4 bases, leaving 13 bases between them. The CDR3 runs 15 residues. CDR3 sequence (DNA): TGTGCCAGCAGTTTGGGCAGCTTGATGTACAATGAGCAGTTCTTC. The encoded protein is CASSLGSLMYNEQFF.

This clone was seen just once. In nucleotides, the CDR3 is TGTGCCAGTAGTATAGATATAGCGGGAGAAGGTGAGCAGTTCTTC. Protein sequence: CASSIDIAGEGEQFF. This sequence joins TRBV19 and TRBJ2-1; 9 bases map to TRBD2. Germline-derived CDR1 and CDR2 are LNHDA and SQIVND (reference sequence). The CDR3 is made up of 15 amino acids. Germline trimming cut 0 bases from V and 9 bases from J; bases unmatched to any gene: 6.

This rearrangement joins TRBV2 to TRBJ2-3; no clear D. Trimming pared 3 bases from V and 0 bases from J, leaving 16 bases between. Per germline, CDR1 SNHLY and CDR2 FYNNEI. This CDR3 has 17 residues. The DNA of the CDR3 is TGTGCCAGCAGTGATTTGAGCACCAGGAAGAGCACAGATACGCAGTATTTT. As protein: CASSDLSTRKSTDTQYF.

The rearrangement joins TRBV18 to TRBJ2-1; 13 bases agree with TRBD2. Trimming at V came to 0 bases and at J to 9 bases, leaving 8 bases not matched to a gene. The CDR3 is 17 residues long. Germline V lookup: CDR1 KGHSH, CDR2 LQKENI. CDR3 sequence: CASSPPRTSGRVGEQFF. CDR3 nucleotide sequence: TGTGCCAGCTCACCACCCCGGACTAGCGGGAGAGTGGGTGAGCAGTTCTTC.

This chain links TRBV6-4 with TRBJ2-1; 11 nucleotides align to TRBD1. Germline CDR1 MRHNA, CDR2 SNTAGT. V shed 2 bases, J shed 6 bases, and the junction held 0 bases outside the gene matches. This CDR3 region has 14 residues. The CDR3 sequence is CASSDGTGGNEQFF. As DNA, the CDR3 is TGTGCCAGCAGTGACGGGACAGGGGGCAATGAGCAGTTCTTC.

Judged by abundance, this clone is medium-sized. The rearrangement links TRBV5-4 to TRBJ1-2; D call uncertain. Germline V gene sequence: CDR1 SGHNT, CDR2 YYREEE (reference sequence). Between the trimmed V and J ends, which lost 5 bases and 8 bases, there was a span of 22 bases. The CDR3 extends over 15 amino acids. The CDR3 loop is CASRNPTRVRKGYTF. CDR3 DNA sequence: TGTGCCAGCAGAAACCCTACCCGGGTACGGAAGGGCTACACCTTC.

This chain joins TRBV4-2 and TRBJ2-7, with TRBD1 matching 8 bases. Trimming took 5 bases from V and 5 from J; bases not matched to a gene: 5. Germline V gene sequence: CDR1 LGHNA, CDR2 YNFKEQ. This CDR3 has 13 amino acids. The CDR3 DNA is TGTGCCAGCAGCGCAGGGGGCGTCGACGAGCAGTACTTC. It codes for CASSAGGVDEQYF.

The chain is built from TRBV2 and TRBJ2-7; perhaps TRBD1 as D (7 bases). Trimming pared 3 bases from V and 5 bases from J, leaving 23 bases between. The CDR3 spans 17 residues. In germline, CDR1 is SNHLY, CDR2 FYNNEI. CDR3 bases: TGTGCCAGCAGTGATCGGCTAGCGACCACCAGGGGGGACGAGCAGTACTTC. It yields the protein CASSDRLATTRGDEQYF.

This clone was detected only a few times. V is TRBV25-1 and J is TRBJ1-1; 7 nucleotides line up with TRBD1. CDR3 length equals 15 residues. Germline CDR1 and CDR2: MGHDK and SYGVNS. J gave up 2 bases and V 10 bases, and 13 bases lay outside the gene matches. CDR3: CATIQMTGPNTEAFF. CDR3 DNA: TGTGCCACTATACAAATGACAGGGCCAAACACTGAAGCTTTCTTT. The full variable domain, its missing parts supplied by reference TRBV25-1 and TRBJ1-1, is EADIYQTPRYLVIGTGKKITLECSQTMGHDKMYWYQQDPGMELHLIHYSYGVNSTEKGDLSSESTVSRIRTEHFPLTLESARPSHTSQYLCATIQMTGPNTEAFFGQGTRLTVV.

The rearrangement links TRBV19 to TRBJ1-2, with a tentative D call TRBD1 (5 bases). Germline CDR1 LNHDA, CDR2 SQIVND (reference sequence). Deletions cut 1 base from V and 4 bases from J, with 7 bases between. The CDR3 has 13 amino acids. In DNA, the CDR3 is TGTGCCAGTAGTATAGGACAGACCTATGGCTACACCTTC. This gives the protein CASSIGQTYGYTF. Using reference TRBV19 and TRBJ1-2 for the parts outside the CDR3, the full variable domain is DGGITQSPKYLFRKEGQNVTLSCEQNLNHDAMYWYRQDPGQGLRLIYYSQIVNDFQKGDIAEGYSVSREKKESFPLTVTSAQKNPTAFYLCASSIGQTYGYTFGSGTRLTVV.

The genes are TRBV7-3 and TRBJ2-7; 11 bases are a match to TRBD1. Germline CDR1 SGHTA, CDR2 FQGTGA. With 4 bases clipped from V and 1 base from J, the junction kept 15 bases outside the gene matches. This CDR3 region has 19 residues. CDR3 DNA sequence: TGTGCCAGCAGCTGGGACAGGGGGTTAGGATTAGAGAGGTCCTACGAGCAGTACTTC. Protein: CASSWDRGLGLERSYEQYF. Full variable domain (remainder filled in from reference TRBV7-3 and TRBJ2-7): GAGVSQTPSNKVTEKGKYVELRCDPISGHTALYWYRQSLGQGPEFLIYFQGTGAADDSGLPNDRFFAVRPEGSVSTLKIQRTERGDSAVYLCASSWDRGLGLERSYEQYFGPGTRLTVT.

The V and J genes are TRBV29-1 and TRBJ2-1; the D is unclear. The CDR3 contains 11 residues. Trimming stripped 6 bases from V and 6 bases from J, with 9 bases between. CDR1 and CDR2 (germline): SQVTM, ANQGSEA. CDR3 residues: CSVIPLNEQFF. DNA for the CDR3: TGCAGCGTAATTCCCCTCAATGAGCAGTTCTTC.

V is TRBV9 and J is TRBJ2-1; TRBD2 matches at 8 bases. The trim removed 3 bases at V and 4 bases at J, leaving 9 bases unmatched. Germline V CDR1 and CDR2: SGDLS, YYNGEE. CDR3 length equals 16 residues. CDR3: CASSAYLSGKYNEQFF. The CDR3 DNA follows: TGTGCCAGCAGCGCCTATCTTAGCGGGAAATACAATGAGCAGTTCTTC.

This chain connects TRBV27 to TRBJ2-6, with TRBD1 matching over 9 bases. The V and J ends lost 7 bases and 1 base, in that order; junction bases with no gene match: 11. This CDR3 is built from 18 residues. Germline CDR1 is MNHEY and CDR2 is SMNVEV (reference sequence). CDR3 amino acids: CASKWGTGIVSGANVLTF. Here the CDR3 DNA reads TGTGCCAGCAAGTGGGGGACAGGGATTGTGTCTGGGGCCAACGTCCTGACTTTC.